The rows below give T cell receptor beta chains drawn from one sample of a study of cytomegalovirus exposure and HLA in healthy donors. The data were produced by immunoSEQ multiplex PCR, yet TCRdb's version contains in-frame clones alone and is incomplete. In the table there are just over 150,000 clones, approximately 80% of which are singletons. The specimen was PBMCs. These receptors came from a man aged 18 to 35 in good health and CMV-seronegative. Both conserved end residues are part of each CDR3. A D gene is named only where the DNA matches it firmly. The listing skips clone size in some rows; elsewhere it reads once, few, many or a size class.

clone_size: few; v_call: TRBV7-9; cdr3_length: 12; j_call: TRBJ1-2; d_call: -; cdr3_nt: TGTTCCAGCACCCAAGAAGAGGGAGGCTACACCTTC; cdr3_aa: CSSTQEEGGYTF
clone_size: -; v_call: TRBV5-8; cdr3_length: 19; j_call: TRBJ2-3; d_call: -; cdr3_nt: TGTGCCAGCAGCCTCGAGATCTGGAGACAGGCGACCTTCACAGATACGCAGTATTTT; cdr3_aa: CASSLEIWRQATFTDTQYF
clone_size: -; v_call: TRBV28; cdr3_length: 15; j_call: TRBJ2-2; d_call: -; cdr3_nt: TGTGCCAGCAGTTTCCAGGGCTCGAGCACCGGGGAGCTGTTTTTT; cdr3_aa: CASSFQGSSTGELFF
clone_size: -; v_call: TRBV5-1; cdr3_length: 16; j_call: TRBJ2-5; d_call: TRBD2; cdr3_nt: TGCGCCAGCAGCCTCGGGACTAGCGGGAGTTGGGAGACCCAGTACTTC; cdr3_aa: CASSLGTSGSWETQYF
clone_size: -; v_call: TRBV23-1; cdr3_length: 17; j_call: TRBJ1-6; d_call: -; cdr3_nt: TGCGCCAGCAGTCAATCGCCCCCCCAGGGGTGGAATTCACCCCTCCACTTT; cdr3_aa: CASSQSPPQGWNSPLHF
clone_size: -; v_call: TRBV21-1; cdr3_length: 19; j_call: TRBJ1-2; d_call: -; cdr3_nt: TGTGCCAGCAGCAAAGCGCCTGGGAGTTCCTTCGATCGAAACTATGGCTACACCTTC; cdr3_aa: CASSKAPGSSFDRNYGYTF
clone_size: -; v_call: TRBV5-5; cdr3_length: 14; j_call: TRBJ1-2; d_call: -; cdr3_nt: TGTGCCAGCAGCTTGGAGGCAGGAGGCTATGGCTACACCTTC; cdr3_aa: CASSLEAGGYGYTF
clone_size: -; v_call: TRBV11-2; cdr3_length: 17; j_call: TRBJ2-7; d_call: TRBD2; cdr3_nt: TGTGCCAGCAGCTTAGTTGGGGGACGCGGGAGGGCCCCCGAGCAGTACTTC; cdr3_aa: CASSLVGGRGRAPEQYF
clone_size: -; v_call: TRBV28; cdr3_length: 12; j_call: TRBJ2-1; d_call: -; cdr3_nt: TGTGCCAGCAGTTTGGTGGGAGGTGAGCAGTTCTTC; cdr3_aa: CASSLVGGEQFF
clone_size: -; v_call: TRBV10-3; cdr3_length: 17; j_call: TRBJ2-3; d_call: -; cdr3_nt: TGTGCCATCAGTGATCCCAGGGGCGGGAGTGGCACAGATACGCAGTATTTT; cdr3_aa: CAISDPRGGSGTDTQYF
clone_size: -; v_call: TRBV6-6; cdr3_length: 15; j_call: TRBJ1-2; d_call: -; cdr3_nt: TGTGCCAGCAGTCGAGGACAAACTTCTAACTATGGCTACACCTTC; cdr3_aa: CASSRGQTSNYGYTF
clone_size: once; v_call: TRBV28; cdr3_length: 14; j_call: TRBJ2-7; d_call: TRBD1; cdr3_nt: TGTGCCAGCAGTAGGACAGGGGGCATCTACGAGCAGTACTTC; cdr3_aa: CASSRTGGIYEQYF
clone_size: -; v_call: TRBV10-3; cdr3_length: 12; j_call: TRBJ2-3; d_call: -; cdr3_nt: TGTGCCATCAGTGGGGCGCTGGATACGCAGTATTTT; cdr3_aa: CAISGALDTQYF
clone_size: -; v_call: TRBV18; cdr3_length: 14; j_call: TRBJ2-5; d_call: -; cdr3_nt: TGTGCCAGCTCACCGGCAGGGATTTTAGAGACCCAGTACTTC; cdr3_aa: CASSPAGILETQYF
clone_size: -; v_call: TRBV2; cdr3_length: 13; j_call: TRBJ1-1; d_call: -; cdr3_nt: TGTGCCAGCAGTAGAAGGGGCGTCCAGGAAGCTTTCTTT; cdr3_aa: CASSRRGVQEAFF
clone_size: -; v_call: TRBV7-3; cdr3_length: 16; j_call: TRBJ2-2; d_call: TRBD2; cdr3_nt: TGTGCCAGCAGCTTAGGGGCTAGCGGGAGAGCCGGGGAGTTGTTTTTT; cdr3_aa: CASSLGASGRAGELFF
clone_size: -; v_call: TRBV5-1; cdr3_length: 15; j_call: TRBJ2-3; d_call: TRBD2; cdr3_nt: TGCGCCAGCAGCTCCTCTAGCGGGAGGGCAGATACGCAGTATTTT; cdr3_aa: CASSSSSGRADTQYF
clone_size: -; v_call: TRBV27; cdr3_length: 15; j_call: TRBJ2-5; d_call: TRBD2; cdr3_nt: TGTGCCAGCTCCCCAATGTACGGGAGGGGAGAGACCCAGTACTTC; cdr3_aa: CASSPMYGRGETQYF
clone_size: -; v_call: TRBV5-1; cdr3_length: 14; j_call: TRBJ1-1; d_call: -; cdr3_nt: TGCGCCAGCAGCGTAGGCCTCAGGGGACCTGAAGCTTTCTTT; cdr3_aa: CASSVGLRGPEAFF
clone_size: -; v_call: TRBV7-2; cdr3_length: 17; j_call: TRBJ2-5; d_call: TRBD2; cdr3_nt: TGTGCCAGCAGCTCCGAAAGGGGCCTAGCGGGGGCAGAGACCCAGTACTTC; cdr3_aa: CASSSERGLAGAETQYF
clone_size: -; v_call: TRBV4-3; cdr3_length: 14; j_call: TRBJ2-7; d_call: -; cdr3_nt: TGCGCCAGCAGCCAAGATCGCGGAACCTACGAGCAGTACTTC; cdr3_aa: CASSQDRGTYEQYF
clone_size: once; v_call: TRBV5-1; cdr3_length: 15; j_call: TRBJ1-1; d_call: -; cdr3_nt: TGCGCCAGCAGCTTGGAGGCAGGGATGAACACTGAAGCTTTCTTT; cdr3_aa: CASSLEAGMNTEAFF
clone_size: -; v_call: TRBV10-3; cdr3_length: 16; j_call: TRBJ2-7; d_call: TRBD1; cdr3_nt: TGTGCCATCAGTGAGTCAGGGACAGGGGGCAGGTACGAGCAGTACTTC; cdr3_aa: CAISESGTGGRYEQYF
clone_size: once; v_call: TRBV27; cdr3_length: 16; j_call: TRBJ2-4; d_call: -; cdr3_nt: TGTGCCAGCAGTTTGGGGACCGGAGGGGCCAAAAACATTCAGTACTTC; cdr3_aa: CASSLGTGGAKNIQYF
clone_size: -; v_call: TRBV10-3; cdr3_length: 17; j_call: TRBJ1-2; d_call: -; cdr3_nt: TGTGCCATCAGGGGATTCGAACAGGGCGTAACCAACTATGGCTACACCTTC; cdr3_aa: CAIRGFEQGVTNYGYTF
clone_size: -; v_call: TRBV19; cdr3_length: 12; j_call: TRBJ2-5; d_call: -; cdr3_nt: TGTGCCGTGGGCCTCCCACAAGAGACCCAGTACTTC; cdr3_aa: CAVGLPQETQYF
clone_size: -; v_call: TRBV27; cdr3_length: 15; j_call: TRBJ1-3; d_call: TRBD1; cdr3_nt: TGTGCCAGCAGCAACGGACAGGGAAATGGAAACACCATATATTTT; cdr3_aa: CASSNGQGNGNTIYF
clone_size: -; v_call: TRBV7-7; cdr3_length: 21; j_call: TRBJ2-1; d_call: TRBD2; cdr3_nt: TGTGCTAGCAGCCCCACCTCCCAGACTAGCGGGGCCCCGAACACCTACAATGAGCAGTTCTTC; cdr3_aa: CASSPTSQTSGAPNTYNEQFF
clone_size: -; v_call: TRBV7-9; cdr3_length: 17; j_call: TRBJ2-7; d_call: TRBD2; cdr3_nt: TGTGCCAGCAGCTTAGCGGGACTAGCGGGATCCGCCTACGAGCAGTACTTC; cdr3_aa: CASSLAGLAGSAYEQYF
clone_size: -; v_call: TRBV7-2; cdr3_length: 15; j_call: TRBJ2-1; d_call: TRBD2; cdr3_nt: TGTGCCAGCAGGAAATGGACTAGCGGGGCCAATGAGCAGTTCTTC; cdr3_aa: CASRKWTSGANEQFF
clone_size: -; v_call: TRBV11-3; cdr3_length: 14; j_call: TRBJ2-3; d_call: TRBD1; cdr3_nt: TGTGCCAGCAGCGGACAGGGGGCTGGAGATACGCAGTATTTT; cdr3_aa: CASSGQGAGDTQYF
clone_size: -; v_call: TRBV6-5; cdr3_length: 15; j_call: TRBJ1-1; d_call: -; cdr3_nt: TGTGCCAGCGGGGCAGGGGCCGCGCCTCGGACTGAAGCTTTCTTT; cdr3_aa: CASGAGAAPRTEAFF
clone_size: few; v_call: TRBV7-2; cdr3_length: 12; j_call: TRBJ2-7; d_call: TRBD2; cdr3_nt: TGTGCCAGCAGCCGGGGGGGAGTCGAGCAGTACTTC; cdr3_aa: CASSRGGVEQYF
clone_size: once; v_call: TRBV27; cdr3_length: 13; j_call: TRBJ2-7; d_call: -; cdr3_nt: TGTGCCAGCAGTTCTATTGGGAGCTACGAGCAGTACTTC; cdr3_aa: CASSSIGSYEQYF
clone_size: -; v_call: TRBV5-1; cdr3_length: 15; j_call: TRBJ2-7; d_call: TRBD1; cdr3_nt: TGCGCCAGCAGCCTCGACCCCCAGGGGGCGGGCGAGCAGTACTTC; cdr3_aa: CASSLDPQGAGEQYF
clone_size: -; v_call: TRBV7-2; cdr3_length: 16; j_call: TRBJ2-5; d_call: TRBD2; cdr3_nt: TGTGCCAGCAGCACGGGACTAGCGGGGAACCAAGAGAACCAGTACTTC; cdr3_aa: CASSTGLAGNQENQYF
clone_size: -; v_call: TRBV4-1; cdr3_length: 15; j_call: TRBJ1-3; d_call: TRBD1; cdr3_nt: TGCGCCAGCAGCCAACCGACAGGGTTTGGAAACACCATATATTTT; cdr3_aa: CASSQPTGFGNTIYF
clone_size: once; v_call: TRBV28; cdr3_length: 18; j_call: TRBJ2-3; d_call: -; cdr3_nt: TGTGCCAGCCAGCGGGCAGGGCATGAGAGTGGTAGCACAGATACGCAGTATTTT; cdr3_aa: CASQRAGHESGSTDTQYF
clone_size: -; v_call: TRBV28; cdr3_length: 15; j_call: TRBJ1-2; d_call: -; cdr3_nt: TGTGCCAGCACTACCTGGGGGCAGGCGTTGCATGGCTACACCTTC; cdr3_aa: CASTTWGQALHGYTF
clone_size: -; v_call: TRBV7-9; cdr3_length: 10; j_call: TRBJ1-2; d_call: -; cdr3_nt: TGTGCCAGCAGCGAGTATGGCTACACCTTC; cdr3_aa: CASSEYGYTF
clone_size: once; v_call: TRBV28; cdr3_length: 13; j_call: TRBJ2-7; d_call: TRBD1; cdr3_nt: TGTGCCAGCAGCGGGACAGGTCGGGGCGAGCAGTACTTC; cdr3_aa: CASSGTGRGEQYF
clone_size: -; v_call: TRBV9; cdr3_length: 14; j_call: TRBJ1-2; d_call: -; cdr3_nt: TGTGCCAGCAGCCTAACCGGGACAATCTATGGCTACACCTTC; cdr3_aa: CASSLTGTIYGYTF
clone_size: -; v_call: TRBV6-6; cdr3_length: 15; j_call: TRBJ1-1; d_call: TRBD1; cdr3_nt: TGTGCCAGCAGTGGCCGGGACAGGGGATCCACTGAAGCTTTCTTT; cdr3_aa: CASSGRDRGSTEAFF
clone_size: once; v_call: TRBV28; cdr3_length: 15; j_call: TRBJ1-4; d_call: -; cdr3_nt: TGTGCCAGCAGTTTAGGGGGACTCAGGGATGAAGAACTGTTTTTT; cdr3_aa: CASSLGGLRDEELFF
clone_size: once; v_call: TRBV27; cdr3_length: 14; j_call: TRBJ2-7; d_call: -; cdr3_nt: TGTGCCAGCAGTTTGGGGCAGGAAAACTACGAGCAGTACTTC; cdr3_aa: CASSLGQENYEQYF
clone_size: -; v_call: TRBV19; cdr3_length: 17; j_call: TRBJ2-7; d_call: TRBD1; cdr3_nt: TGTGCCAGTAGTATTGACAGCCGGGACAGGGGTTCCTACGAGCAGTACTTC; cdr3_aa: CASSIDSRDRGSYEQYF
clone_size: -; v_call: TRBV10-3; cdr3_length: 13; j_call: TRBJ1-1; d_call: TRBD1; cdr3_nt: TGTGCCATCAGTGGGACAGGGAACACTGAAGCTTTCTTT; cdr3_aa: CAISGTGNTEAFF
clone_size: -; v_call: TRBV6-5; cdr3_length: 14; j_call: TRBJ2-7; d_call: TRBD2; cdr3_nt: TGTGCCAGCAGTCCGCGGGGGGCTTCCTACGAGCAGTACTTC; cdr3_aa: CASSPRGASYEQYF
clone_size: -; v_call: TRBV4-1; cdr3_length: 13; j_call: TRBJ2-5; d_call: -; cdr3_nt: TGCGCCAGCGCAAGCAGGGGAAAAGAGACCCAGTACTTC; cdr3_aa: CASASRGKETQYF
clone_size: -; v_call: TRBV13; cdr3_length: 17; j_call: TRBJ2-2; d_call: TRBD2; cdr3_nt: TGTGCCAGCAGCCAATTTAGCGGGGATACGAACACCGGGGAGCTGTTTTTT; cdr3_aa: CASSQFSGDTNTGELFF
clone_size: -; v_call: TRBV9; cdr3_length: 15; j_call: TRBJ1-4; d_call: -; cdr3_nt: TGTGCCAGCAGCGTAGATCGTGGGGGGGGTGAAAAACTGTTTTTT; cdr3_aa: CASSVDRGGGEKLFF
clone_size: -; v_call: TRBV30; cdr3_length: 12; j_call: TRBJ1-1; d_call: -; cdr3_nt: TGTGCCCTCAGACAGATGAACACTGAAGCTTTCTTT; cdr3_aa: CALRQMNTEAFF